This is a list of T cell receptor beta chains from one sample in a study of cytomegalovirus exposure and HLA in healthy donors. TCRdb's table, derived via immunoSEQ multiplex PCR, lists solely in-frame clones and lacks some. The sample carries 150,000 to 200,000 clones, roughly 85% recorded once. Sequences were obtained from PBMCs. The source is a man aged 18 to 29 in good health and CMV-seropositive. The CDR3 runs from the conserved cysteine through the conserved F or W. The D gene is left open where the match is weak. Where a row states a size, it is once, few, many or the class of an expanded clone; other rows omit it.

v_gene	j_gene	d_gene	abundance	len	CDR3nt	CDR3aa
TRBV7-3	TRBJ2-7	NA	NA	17	TGTGCCAGCAGTTCATTACACCGGGGAACCCGAGATGGGGAGCAGTACTTC	CASSSLHRGTRDGEQYF
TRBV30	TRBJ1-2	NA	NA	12	TGTGCCTGGAGTGAGCAAAACTATGGCTACACCTTC	CAWSEQNYGYTF
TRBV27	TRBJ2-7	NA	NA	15	TGTGCCAGCAGTTCAAAACCCGACAGAACCTACGAGCAGTACTTC	CASSSKPDRTYEQYF
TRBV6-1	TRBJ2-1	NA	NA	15	TGTGCCAGCAGTGAGGACTTAAGCTCCTACAATGAGCAGTTCTTC	CASSEDLSSYNEQFF
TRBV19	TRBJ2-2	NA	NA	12	TGTGCCAGTAGTATCAGGGTCGGGGAGCTGTTTTTT	CASSIRVGELFF
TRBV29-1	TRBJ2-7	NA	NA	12	TGCAGCGTTGATACAGGTCCATACGAGCAGTACTTC	CSVDTGPYEQYF
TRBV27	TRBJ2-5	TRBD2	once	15	TGTGCCAGCAGTAGGGGGACTAGCAGGGTGGAGACCCAGTACTTC	CASSRGTSRVETQYF
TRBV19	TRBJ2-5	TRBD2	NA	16	TGTGCCAGTAGTACTTTTAGCGGGGGGCCTGAAGAGACCCAGTACTTC	CASSTFSGGPEETQYF
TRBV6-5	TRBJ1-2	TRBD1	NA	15	TGTGCCAGCAGGTCATCAGGGGGGTCAACCTATGGCTACACCTTC	CASRSSGGSTYGYTF
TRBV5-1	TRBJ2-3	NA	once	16	TGCGCCAGCAGCGAACGACAGGCTACTGTCACAGATACGCAGTATTTT	CASSERQATVTDTQYF
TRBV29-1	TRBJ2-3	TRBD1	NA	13	TGCAGCGTCCGGGACAGTAACACAGATACGCAGTATTTT	CSVRDSNTDTQYF
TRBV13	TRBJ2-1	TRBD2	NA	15	TGTGCCAGCAGCCGATTTAGCGGGGCGAACAATGAGCAGTTCTTC	CASSRFSGANNEQFF
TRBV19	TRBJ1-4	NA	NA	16	TGTGCCAGTAGTATTGGGAGGTTGGCAACTAATGAAAAACTGTTTTTT	CASSIGRLATNEKLFF
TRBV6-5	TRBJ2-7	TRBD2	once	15	TGTGCCAGCAGTTATCAGCGGGGGAGCTCCTACGAGCAGTACTTC	CASSYQRGSSYEQYF
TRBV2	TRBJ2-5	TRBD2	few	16	TGTGCCAGCAGTGGCCCACTAGCGGGGGGGCTGGAGACCCAGTACTTC	CASSGPLAGGLETQYF
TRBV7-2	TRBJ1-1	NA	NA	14	TGTGCCAGCAGCTTACAGGGGCTCTTGGCTGAAGCTTTCTTT	CASSLQGLLAEAFF
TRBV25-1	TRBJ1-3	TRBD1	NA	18	TGTGCCAGCAGTGAATTTCCCGGGACAGGGCGCTCTGGAAACACCATATATTTT	CASSEFPGTGRSGNTIYF
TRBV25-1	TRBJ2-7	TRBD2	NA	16	TGTGCCAGCAGCCACTCTCTCGAGACTAGCGGGGTTGAGCAGTACTTC	CASSHSLETSGVEQYF
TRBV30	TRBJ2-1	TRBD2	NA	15	TGTGCCTGGAGTCCCGGGGGGGGGCTAGGAAATGAGCAGTTCTTC	CAWSPGGGLGNEQFF